This TCR beta chain was sequenced during a study of blood T cell repertoires in COVID-19. Profiling relied on immunoSEQ multiplex PCR, and the TCRdb table lists in-frame clones only, not all of them. The sample consists of 85,000 to 100,000 clones, less than 85% of them appearing once. The sample holds one count of this clone. The CDR3 is 17 residues long. Deletions cut 5 bases from V and 1 base from J, with 17 bases between. Looked up from germline, CDR1 is KGHSH and CDR2 is LQKENI. This sequence originates from a human donor in a cohort sampled during active COVID-19. This sequence joins TRBV18 and TRBJ1-4, with D perhaps TRBD1 (6 bases). The sequenced sample consisted of peripheral blood. The CDR3 nucleotides read TGTGCCAGCTCATCCGCACAGGGAGTCCGAACTAATGAAAAACTGTTTTTT. Protein product: CASSSAQGVRTNEKLFF.